These 14 T cell receptor beta chains share one sample of origin, sequenced in a study of cytomegalovirus exposure and HLA in healthy donors. The PCR was carried out with 60 Vbeta primers and 13 Jbeta primers. This table comes from immunoSEQ multiplex PCR, and its TCRdb copy is limited to in-frame clones, with some not included. The data show about 40,000 clones, with under 70% seen just once and around 13% held by the top ten. The sequenced material came from PBMCs. Receptor source: a man aged 55 to 70 in good health and CMV-seropositive.

The J gene is TRBJ2-5, the V gene TRBV7-9, with TRBD2 matching 10 bases. The V gene end was trimmed by 5 bases and the J gene end by 5 bases; junction bases not matched to a gene: 8. CDR1 and CDR2 from the germline V gene are SEHNR and FQNEAQ (reference sequence). The CDR3 is made up of 15 amino acids. The CDR3 reads CASSDGTSAGETQYF. The CDR3 nucleotides are TGTGCCAGCAGCGACGGGACTAGCGCCGGGGAGACCCAGTACTTC.

The V gene is TRBV19, the J gene TRBJ2-4; possible D gene TRBD1, 5 bases. Germline lookup yields CDR1 LNHDA and CDR2 SQIVND (reference sequence). The CDR3 extends over 14 amino acids. V lost 10 bases to trimming and J lost 0 bases, with 13 bases between them. In DNA, the CDR3 is TGTGCCACCGAAGACAGACCAGCCAAAAACATTCAGTACTTC. Translated, it gives CATEDRPAKNIQYF. The whole variable domain, filled in from reference TRBV19 and TRBJ2-4, reads DGGITQSPKYLFRKEGQNVTLSCEQNLNHDAMYWYRQDPGQGLRLIYYSQIVNDFQKGDIAEGYSVSREKKESFPLTVTSAQKNPTAFYLCATEDRPAKNIQYFGAGTRLSVL.

This rearrangement joins TRBV10-3 to TRBJ2-2; TRBD2 matches 10 bases. Germline V gene sequence: CDR1 ENHRY, CDR2 SYGVKD. This CDR3 region has 19 residues. Trimming at V came to 3 bases and at J to 4 bases, leaving 14 bases not matched to a gene. Here the CDR3 reads CAISDPEASGRGGTGELFF. For the CDR3, the DNA is TGTGCCATCAGTGATCCGGAGGCTAGCGGGAGAGGGGGCACCGGGGAGCTGTTTTTT.

This chain joins TRBV28 and TRBJ2-1; TRBD2 matches at 8 bases. Germline V lookup: CDR1 MDHEN, CDR2 SYDVKM. V shed 5 bases and J 10 bases; nucleotides not matched to a gene: 1. CDR3 size: 11 residues. CDR3 loop: CASSRTSEQFF. CDR3 in DNA: TGTGCCAGCAGTCGGACTAGCGAGCAGTTCTTC.

Here the CDR3 DNA reads TGCGCCAGCAGCTTGGATCGGGGGATCGCAGATACGCAGTATTTT. Encoded protein: CASSLDRGIADTQYF. V is TRBV5-1 and J is TRBJ2-3, with D perhaps TRBD2 (6 bases). The CDR3 spans 15 residues. Germline assignment: CDR1 SGHRS and CDR2 YFSETQ. V lost 0 bases to trimming and J lost 4 bases, with 12 bases between them.

The rearrangement uses TRBV2 and TRBJ2-1, with a possible D match to TRBD2 (5 bases). V gave up 6 bases and J gave up 5 bases, with 23 bases separating them. CDR1 and CDR2 from the germline V gene are SNHLY and FYNNEI. The CDR3 covers 17 residues. This CDR3 reads CASRVLADYLIDNEQFF. The CDR3 DNA is TGTGCCAGCAGGGTCCTTGCTGACTATCTGATCGACAATGAGCAGTTCTTC.

Points on this clone: At one end, the junction sequence differs from germline, possibly due to a read error. The chain recombines TRBV7-3 with TRBJ2-7, with 15 positions matching TRBD2. The germline V gene encodes CDR1 SGHTA and CDR2 FQGTGA. This CDR3 region has 20 residues. The CDR3 nucleotides are TGTGCCAGCAGCATAACCTACTCCGGGACTAGCGGGAGGACGGCCTACGAGCAGTACTTC. Translation: CASSITYSGTSGRTAYEQYF.

The gene calls are TRBV15 and TRBJ2-7; tentatively, D is TRBD1 (6 bases). Germline assignment: CDR1 LNHNV and CDR2 YYDKDF (reference sequence). Trimming pared 0 bases from V and 5 bases from J, leaving 11 bases between. CDR3 size: 14 residues. CDR3 sequence: CATSRDQGIHEQYF. The CDR3 nucleotides are TGTGCCACCAGCAGAGATCAGGGGATCCACGAGCAGTACTTC. Drawing the rest from reference TRBV15 and TRBJ2-7, the complete variable domain is DAMVIQNPRYQVTQFGKPVTLSCSQTLNHNVMYWYQQKSSQAPKLLFHYYDKDFNNEADTPDNFQSRRPNTSFCFLDIRSPGLGDTAMYLCATSRDQGIHEQYFGPGTRLTVT.

The rearrangement uses TRBV6-1 and TRBJ2-7, with 8 bases that match TRBD2. The CDR3 totals 12 residues. V gave up 7 bases and J gave up 6 bases; unmatched junction bases: 5. Germline lookup yields CDR1 MNHNS and CDR2 SASEGT. The CDR3 coding sequence is TGTGCCAGCACCCCCGGGACTAGCGAGCAGTACTTC. Its protein is CASTPGTSEQYF.

This clone was seen a handful of times. J is TRBJ2-3 and V is TRBV29-1, with 15 positions matching TRBD2. From germline, CDR1 is SQVTM and CDR2 ANQGSEA. The V segment lost 1 base and the J segment 3 bases; nucleotides outside the gene matches: 2. The CDR3 length is 16 residues. In nucleotides, the CDR3 is TGCAGCGTTGAAGGGACTAGCGGGAGGGCTACAGATACGCAGTATTTT. Its protein is CSVEGTSGRATDTQYF.

The chain joins TRBV5-1 to TRBJ1-1; the D is unclear. The V end was cut by 1 base, the J end by 1 base, with 8 bases between. The CDR3 contains 14 residues. Germline loops: CDR1 SGHRS, CDR2 YFSETQ. The DNA for the CDR3 is TGCGCCAGCAGCTTGAATCGCGGGAACACTGAAGCTTTCTTT. Its protein is CASSLNRGNTEAFF.

The V call is TRBV5-1, the J call TRBJ2-5; no reliable D call. The CDR3 sequence is 13 residues long. Germline CDR1 and CDR2: SGHRS and YFSETQ. Deletions cut 7 bases from V and 5 bases from J, with 15 bases between. The CDR3 here is CASSRLDSETQYF. CDR3 DNA sequence: TGCGCCAGCTCCCGCCTAGATTCGGAGACCCAGTACTTC.

In this sample, this clone turned up a few times. The V gene is TRBV5-4, the J gene TRBJ2-7; D possibly corresponds to TRBD2 (6 bases). CDR1 and CDR2 from the germline V gene are SGHNT and YYREEE (reference sequence). The germline V and J ends were trimmed by 3 bases and 4 bases, with 14 bases remaining between them. The CDR3 is made up of 14 amino acids. Written as DNA, the CDR3 is TGTGCCAGCAGCTGGGGGACTTTCCCTTACGAGCAGTACTTC. As protein: CASSWGTFPYEQYF.

This sequence joins TRBV21-1 and TRBJ2-4; the D call in the table, TRBD2, was not verified against the DNA. TRBV21-1 is reported as a pseudogene. This CDR3 is built from 20 residues. The CDR3 region is CASRDHLAGGTRAGKNIQYF. The CDR3, as DNA: TGTGCCAGCAGAGATCACCTAGCGGGAGGAACCCGGGCCGGCAAAAACATTCAGTACTTC.